A single sample gave rise to the 10 T cell receptor beta chains below, sequenced in a study of cytomegalovirus exposure and HLA in healthy donors. 13 Jbeta primers and 60 Vbeta primers were used for the PCR. Generated by immunoSEQ multiplex PCR, the TCRdb table keeps only in-frame clones and is missing some. Altogether 110,000 or so clones are present, 65% to 80% being singletons, with the ten largest covering under 7%. Specimen: PBMCs. The receptors here all came from a man in his late teens or twenties in good health and CMV-seropositive.

The rearrangement links TRBV11-2 to TRBJ1-2; 9 bases are shared with TRBD1. J gave up 4 bases and V 3 bases, and 6 bases lay outside the gene matches. Germline lookup yields CDR1 SGHAT and CDR2 FQNNGV. This CDR3 is 15 amino acids long. CDR3 loop: CASSFTGTGSYGYTF. In DNA, the CDR3 is TGTGCCAGCAGCTTCACCGGGACAGGGAGCTATGGCTACACCTTC.

The gene calls are TRBV6-6 and TRBJ1-5; 10 bases fit TRBD1. In germline, CDR1 is MNHNY, CDR2 SVGAGI (reference sequence). The CDR3 runs to 14 residues. The ends lost 8 bases at V and 6 bases at J; junction bases unmatched: 7. The CDR3 loop reads CASRMTGGGQPQHF. The CDR3 bases are TGTGCCAGCCGAATGACAGGGGGCGGTCAGCCCCAGCATTTT.

This chain connects TRBV19 to TRBJ1-1; no definite D call. Germline V CDR1 and CDR2: LNHDA, SQIVND (reference sequence). V lost 4 bases and J 0 bases, leaving 12 bases between the germline ends. This CDR3 is 15 amino acids long. The CDR3 DNA reads TGTGCCAGTAGTAAGGCGGATTTAATGAACACTGAAGCTTTCTTT. Protein sequence: CASSKADLMNTEAFF.

The J gene is TRBJ2-7, the V gene TRBV27; D call uncertain. The CDR3 contains 13 residues. The germline gives CDR1 MNHEY, CDR2 SMNVEV (reference sequence). With 3 bases removed from V and 3 bases from J, the gap between germline ends came to 9 bases. CDR3 sequence reads: CASSFSRNYEQYF. The CDR3 DNA reads as TGTGCCAGCAGTTTTTCCAGGAACTACGAGCAGTACTTC.

This clone was counted only a few times. The rearrangement joins TRBV7-3 to TRBJ2-2; no clear D gene. Germline V gene lookup returns CDR1 SGHTA and CDR2 FQGTGA. V dropped 1 base and J dropped 3 bases, with 6 bases sitting between them. CDR3 length: 14 residues. This CDR3 is CASSLNLDTGELFF. The DNA of the CDR3 is TGTGCCAGCAGCTTAAACCTAGACACCGGGGAGCTGTTTTTT.

This chain uses TRBV19 with TRBJ2-3, with 8 nucleotides matching TRBD1. Germline V gene lookup returns CDR1 LNHDA and CDR2 SQIVND (reference sequence). The V and J ends lost 7 bases and 0 bases, in that order; junction bases with no gene match: 6. The CDR3 sequence is 15 residues long. CDR3 nucleotide sequence: TGTGCCAGTACAAGCACAGGGGGAAGCACAGATACGCAGTATTTT. Translation gives CASTSTGGSTDTQYF.

The chain joins TRBV18 to TRBJ2-7; D uncertain. Trimming removed 2 bases at V and 2 bases at J, with 16 bases between. This CDR3 is 16 amino acids long. Germline V gives CDR1 KGHSH, CDR2 LQKENI. The CDR3 nucleotides read TGTGCCAGCTCACCAACCAGGCCGAAGACCCCCTACGAGCAGTACTTC. Translation: CASSPTRPKTPYEQYF.

This clone was detected only a few times. This chain uses TRBV18 with TRBJ2-3; maybe TRBD2 (5 bases). The CDR3 runs 15 residues. V lost 0 bases, J lost 4 bases, and 11 bases lay in between. Germline loops: CDR1 KGHSH, CDR2 LQKENI. CDR3 protein: CASSPPSARADTQYF. The CDR3 bases are TGTGCCAGCTCACCACCTAGCGCACGTGCAGATACGCAGTATTTT.

This clone was seen a handful of times. The CDR3 reads CAISDGSLNYGYTF. CDR3 DNA sequence: TGTGCCATCAGTGATGGGAGTCTCAACTATGGCTACACCTTC. The V and J genes are TRBV10-3 and TRBJ1-2; no firm D call. The germline CDR1 and CDR2 sequences are ENHRY and SYGVKD. The V end was cut by 3 bases, the J end by 2 bases, with 10 bases between. This CDR3 contains 14 residues.

In its sample, this clone was seen once. The V gene is TRBV2, the J gene TRBJ2-1; TRBD2 aligns across 13 bases. Germline CDR1 is SNHLY and CDR2 is FYNNEI. The V and J ends lost 4 bases and 3 bases, in that order; junction bases with no gene match: 3. The CDR3 covers 16 residues. The CDR3 loop reads CASSGTSGGFYNEQFF. The CDR3 bases are TGTGCCAGCAGTGGGACTAGCGGGGGATTCTACAATGAGCAGTTCTTC.